Each of the 27 T cell receptor beta chains below was sequenced from the same sample in a study of patients and donors after allogeneic stem cell transplantation. TCRdb re-called the RT-PCR reads through MiXCR, storing one row per CDR3 protein. The profile covers over 200,000 distinct CDR3 sequences, with over 30% appearing a single time and under 14% taken by the ten largest. The source material was blood, either unsorted or a sorted T cell fraction (not recorded which). The receptors derive from a human donor who was either an allogeneic HSCT recipient or a stem cell or donor lymphocyte infusion donor (not recorded which). It is not recorded whose cells these are; they may come from a transplant donor.

The chain recombines TRBV6-2 or TRBV6-3 with TRBJ2-2; tentative D call: TRBD2 (5 bases). This CDR3 has 16 residues. The germline V and J ends were trimmed by 2 bases and 1 base, with 11 bases remaining between them. Germline values: CDR1 MNHEY, CDR2 SVGEGT. This chain's CDR3 is CASSYEGFRNTGELFF. DNA for the CDR3: TGTGCCAGCAGTTACGAGGGATTCAGGAACACCGGGGAGCTGTTTTTT.

This clonotype was found a few times. The CDR3: CSALTLNTEAFF. As DNA, the CDR3 is TGCAGTGCTTTGACATTGAACACTGAAGCTTTCTTT. The J gene is TRBJ1-1, the V gene TRBV20-1; D not certain. This CDR3 is built from 12 residues. From germline, CDR1 is DFQATT and CDR2 SNEGSKA (reference sequence). The V and J ends lost 5 bases and 0 bases respectively, with 7 bases between them.

This clonotype showed up just a few times. The V and J genes are TRBV12-3 or TRBV12-4 and TRBJ2-2; 8 bases line up with TRBD2. This CDR3 has 15 residues. V lost 8 bases, J lost 3 bases, and 8 bases stayed unmatched. The CDR3 bases are TGTGCCAGCGCATTAGCGGGGCGGGACACCGGGGAGCTGTTTTTT. Amino acids: CASALAGRDTGELFF.

The chain links TRBV14 to TRBJ2-1; TRBD1 matches 9 bases. CDR3 length: 17 residues. Germline trimming cut 2 bases from V and 5 bases from J; bases unmatched to any gene: 10. Germline CDR1 SGHDN, CDR2 FVKESK. CDR3 sequence reads: CASSQQGDRVKNNEQFF. The CDR3 DNA is TGTGCCAGCAGCCAACAGGGGGACAGGGTAAAGAACAATGAGCAGTTCTTC.

The chain couples TRBV5-1 to TRBJ1-1; no firm D call. Germline V CDR1 and CDR2: SGHRS, YFSETQ. This CDR3 has 14 residues. Trimming removed 0 bases from V and 1 base from J, with 7 bases in between. This chain's CDR3 is CASSLVGTNTEAFF. CDR3 nucleotide sequence: TGCGCCAGCAGCTTGGTGGGTACGAACACTGAAGCTTTCTTT. Variable domain in full (rest from reference TRBV5-1 and TRBJ1-1): KAGVTQTPRYLIKTRGQQVTLSCSPISGHRSVSWYQQTPGQGLQFLFEYFSETQRNKGNFPGRFSGRQFSNSRSEMNVSTLELGDSALYLCASSLVGTNTEAFFGQGTRLTVV.

This rearrangement joins TRBV10-3 to TRBJ2-7; TRBD1 matches 8 bases. Germline lookup yields CDR1 ENHRY and CDR2 SYGVKD. The CDR3 is 14 residues long. The V gene end was trimmed by 6 bases and the J gene end by 2 bases; junction bases not matched to a gene: 6. CDR3 in DNA: TGTGCCATCAGCCCGACAGGGGTAGCCTACGAGCAGTACTTC. Translating gives CAISPTGVAYEQYF.

V gene TRBV4-1 combines with J gene TRBJ2-3; either TRBD1 or TRBD2 may fit D (5 bases each). Germline loops: CDR1 MGHRA, CDR2 YSYEKL. The CDR3 totals 16 residues. V lost 2 bases and J 0 bases, leaving 12 bases between the germline ends. The CDR3 protein is CASSQPGRKSTDTQYF. In DNA, the CDR3 is TGCGCCAGCAGCCAACCGGGACGGAAGAGCACAGATACGCAGTATTTT.

This clonotype was seen only once. The V call is TRBV10-3, the J call TRBJ2-3; D is uncertain. Between the trimmed V and J ends, which lost 5 bases and 6 bases, there was a span of 9 bases. CDR3 length equals 12 residues. Germline V gene lookup returns CDR1 ENHRY and CDR2 SYGVKD. The CDR3 bases are TGTGCCATCAGTAATTCGGACGATACGCAGTATTTT. Encoded protein: CAISNSDDTQYF.

This clonotype was found a few times. The CDR3 reads CASSLGTGYNEQFF. The CDR3 DNA follows: TGTGCCAGCAGTTTGGGGACAGGCTACAATGAGCAGTTCTTC. This chain connects TRBV12-3 or TRBV12-4 to TRBJ2-1, with TRBD1 matching over 8 bases. CDR3 length: 14 residues. J gave up 3 bases and V 3 bases, and 1 base lay outside the gene matches.

The chain joins TRBV11-2 to TRBJ2-5, with D possibly being TRBD1 or TRBD2 (5 bases each). CDR1 is SGHAT, CDR2 FQNNGV, per germline. V lost 6 bases, J lost 13 bases, and 18 bases lay in between. This CDR3 has 12 amino acids. In DNA, the CDR3 is TGTGCCAGCAGACCCCGGGACCATATTTTGTACTTC. It yields the protein CASRPRDHILYF.

The chain links TRBV28 to TRBJ2-1; D is undetermined. The germline V gene has CDR1 MDHEN and CDR2 SYDVKM. CDR3 size: 18 residues. V dropped 5 bases and J dropped 0 bases, with 20 bases sitting between them. This CDR3 is CASSTILDPSSSYNEQFF. The CDR3 nucleotides are TGTGCCAGCAGTACGATTTTAGACCCCTCGAGCTCCTACAATGAGCAGTTCTTC.

The chain combines TRBV7-7 with TRBJ2-1, with TRBD2 identical over 15 bases. The CDR3 covers 16 residues. The germline CDR1 and CDR2 sequences are SSHAT and FNYEAQ (reference sequence). V trimming: 5 bases; J trimming: 7 bases; junction bases outside the gene matches: 6. The CDR3 loop reads CASSPGLAGGQNEQFF. The CDR3 coding sequence is TGTGCCAGCAGCCCCGGACTAGCGGGGGGGCAAAATGAGCAGTTCTTC.

V usage is TRBV28 and J usage is TRBJ1-5; D is possibly TRBD1 (5 bases). V gave up 8 bases and J gave up 1 base, with 9 bases separating them. The CDR3 extends over 13 amino acids. CDR1 is MDHEN and CDR2 is SYDVKM in the germline V gene. The CDR3 DNA reads as TGTGCCAGCGGGGGGAGAAGCAATCAGCCCCAGCATTTT. Translation gives CASGGRSNQPQHF.

The chain recombines TRBV29-1 with TRBJ1-1, with D hard to call. V was cut by 7 bases and J by 1 base, with 10 bases left in between. The CDR3 extends over 12 amino acids. CDR1 and CDR2 (germline): SQVTM, ANQGSEA. The CDR3: CSARLANTEAFF. CDR3 DNA sequence: TGCAGCGCCAGACTGGCGAACACTGAAGCTTTCTTT.

This clonotype was detected a few times. The J gene is TRBJ1-5, the V gene TRBV2; tentative D call: TRBD1 (6 bases). Germline CDR1 reads SNHLY; CDR2 reads FYNNEI. Trimming cost V 7 bases and J 7 bases, with 17 bases left between them. The CDR3 totals 14 residues. The CDR3 region has the DNA TGTGCCAGCACCACACAGGGATGGGAACAGCCCCAGCATTTT. Its translation: CASTTQGWEQPQHF.

The V gene is TRBV6-2 or TRBV6-3, the J gene TRBJ2-7; D is perhaps TRBD2 (6 bases). The CDR3 extends over 15 amino acids. Germline V gene sequence: CDR1 MNHEY, CDR2 SVGEGT. The V and J ends lost 8 bases and 2 bases respectively, with 19 bases between them. This CDR3 is CASSSAPAVPYEQYF. DNA of the CDR3: TGTGCCAGCTCTAGCGCGCCAGCCGTCCCCTACGAGCAGTACTTC.

This rearrangement joins TRBV6-4 to TRBJ2-3; D unclear. This CDR3 has 14 amino acids. CDR1 MRHNA and CDR2 SNTAGT come from the germline V gene. V shed 2 bases and J shed 3 bases, with 9 bases lying between them. The CDR3 DNA reads as TGTGCCAGCAGTGACAGGGTTGGGACAGATACGCAGTATTTT. Its protein is CASSDRVGTDTQYF.

The V gene is TRBV27, the J gene TRBJ2-3; 8 positions agree with TRBD1. Germline V gene sequence: CDR1 MNHEY, CDR2 SMNVEV (reference sequence). This CDR3 has 16 residues. Trimming removed 5 bases from V and 0 bases from J; junction bases left unmatched: 7. CDR3 loop: CASSPTRDRSTDTQYF. The CDR3 nucleotides are TGTGCCAGCAGTCCTACTCGGGACAGGAGCACAGATACGCAGTATTTT.

The chain is built from TRBV7-9 and TRBJ2-7; 8 positions agree with TRBD1. Germline-derived CDR1 and CDR2 are SEHNR and FQNEAQ (reference sequence). V shed 3 bases and J 3 bases; nucleotides not matched to a gene: 4. The CDR3 is 14 amino acids. CDR3 sequence: CASSFRQGYYEQYF. CDR3 bases: TGTGCCAGCAGCTTCCGACAGGGGTACTACGAGCAGTACTTC. Full variable domain (missing parts from reference TRBV7-9 and TRBJ2-7): DTGVSQNPRHKITKRGQNVTFRCDPISEHNRLYWYRQTLGQGPEFLTYFQNEAQLEKSRLLSDRFSAERPKGSFSTLEIQRTEQGDSAMYLCASSFRQGYYEQYFGPGTRLTVT.

This clonotype was counted only a few times. This chain uses TRBV20-1 with TRBJ1-1, with unresolved D. The V end was cut by 3 bases, the J end by 3 bases, with 5 bases between. The germline V gene encodes CDR1 DFQATT and CDR2 SNEGSKA (reference sequence). The CDR3 is 11 amino acids. The CDR3 sequence: CSARHDTEAFF. The CDR3 region has the DNA TGCAGTGCTAGGCACGACACTGAAGCTTTCTTT.

CDR3 protein: CASSYTRDREDYGYTF. The CDR3 bases are TGTGCCAGCAGTTACACCCGGGACAGGGAGGACTATGGCTACACCTTC. This chain uses TRBV6-6 with TRBJ1-2; 9 bases line up with TRBD1. V shed 2 bases and J 3 bases; nucleotides not matched to a gene: 7. Germline loops: CDR1 MNHNY, CDR2 SVGAGI (reference sequence). This CDR3 has 16 amino acids.

The chain is built from TRBV28 and TRBJ2-3; D unclear. From germline, CDR1 is MDHEN and CDR2 SYDVKM. CDR3 size: 14 residues. V lost 5 bases to trimming and J lost 4 bases, with 13 bases between them. The CDR3 DNA follows: TGTGCCAGCAGTCCGCGGCTGTCACCAGATACGCAGTATTTT. Translating it yields CASSPRLSPDTQYF.

The CDR3 is CSATRPPLDLYGYTF. CDR3 nucleotide sequence: TGCAGTGCAACCCGCCCACCGCTTGACCTCTATGGCTACACCTTC. The chain recombines TRBV20-1 with TRBJ1-2, with D uncertain. The CDR3 runs 15 residues. The V end lost 6 bases, the J end lost 4 bases, and 21 bases lay between the germline ends. Germline CDR1 and CDR2: DFQATT and SNEGSKA (reference sequence).

The V and J genes are TRBV5-1 and TRBJ1-1; maybe TRBD1 (5 bases). Germline lookup yields CDR1 SGHRS and CDR2 YFSETQ. Deletions cut 0 bases from V and 0 bases from J, with 12 bases between. This CDR3 has 16 residues. In DNA form, the CDR3 reads TGCGCCAGCAGCTTGGTCTGGTCAGGGCTGAACACTGAAGCTTTCTTT. The encoded protein is CASSLVWSGLNTEAFF.

V gene TRBV14 combines with J gene TRBJ2-5; D possibly corresponds to TRBD1 (5 bases). CDR1 is SGHDN, CDR2 FVKESK, per germline. There are 16 residues in the CDR3. V lost 0 bases and J 4 bases, leaving 15 bases between the germline ends. The CDR3, as DNA: TGTGCCAGCAGCCAAGAGGGGCCGGGCCCGGCAGAGACCCAGTACTTC. Protein sequence: CASSQEGPGPAETQYF.

CDR3 bases: TGTGCCAGCAGCGTAGGAGATGTAGGTCAGCCCCAGCATTTT. It codes for CASSVGDVGQPQHF. The chain carries TRBV9 and TRBJ1-5; D unclear. From germline, CDR1 is SGDLS and CDR2 YYNGEE. V was clipped by 0 bases and J by 6 bases, with 10 bases between them. This CDR3 comprises 14 residues.

This clonotype was picked up a small number of times. The CDR3 spells CSVEERPGAHNEKLFF. CDR3 bases: TGCAGCGTTGAAGAGCGGCCAGGGGCCCATAATGAAAAACTGTTTTTT. The V gene is TRBV29-1, the J gene TRBJ1-4; possibly TRBD1 for D (6 bases). From germline, CDR1 is SQVTM and CDR2 ANQGSEA. The CDR3 covers 16 residues. Deletions cut 0 bases from V and 4 bases from J, with 15 bases between. Complete variable domain (other parts from reference TRBV29-1 and TRBJ1-4): SAVISQKPSRDICQRGTSLTIQCQVDSQVTMMFWYRQQPGQSLTLIATANQGSEATYESGFVIDKFPISRPNLTFSTLTVSNMSPEDSSIYLCSVEERPGAHNEKLFFGSGTQLSVL.